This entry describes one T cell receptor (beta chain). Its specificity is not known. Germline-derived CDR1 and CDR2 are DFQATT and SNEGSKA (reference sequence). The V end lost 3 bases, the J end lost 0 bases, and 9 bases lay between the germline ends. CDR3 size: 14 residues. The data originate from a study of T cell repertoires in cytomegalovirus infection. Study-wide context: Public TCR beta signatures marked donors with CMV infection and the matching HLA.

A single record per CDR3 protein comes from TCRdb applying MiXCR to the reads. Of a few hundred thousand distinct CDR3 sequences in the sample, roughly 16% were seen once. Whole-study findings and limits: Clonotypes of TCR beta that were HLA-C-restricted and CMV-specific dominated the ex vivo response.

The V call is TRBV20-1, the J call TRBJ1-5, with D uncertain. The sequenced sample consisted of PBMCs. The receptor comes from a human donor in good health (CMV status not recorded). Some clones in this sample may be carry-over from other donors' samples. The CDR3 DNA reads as TGCAGTGCTAGGGCGGGCAGTAGCAATCAGCCCCAGCATTTT. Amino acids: CSARAGSSNQPQHF.